These 22 T cell receptor beta chains were sequenced from one sample in a study of post-analysis software for immune sequencing data. Unique molecular identifiers were present in the TCR beta cDNA libraries. TCRdb processed the PCR reads anew with MiXCR; each CDR3 protein has one entry. The sample consists of 150,000 to 200,000 distinct CDR3 sequences, about 36% of them appearing once. The sequencing used blood, collected after autologous hematopoietic stem cell transplantation. These TCRs come from a girl between 10 and 17 years old with multiple sclerosis.

The table lists this clonotype with a few counts. The chain has TRBV24-1 and TRBJ1-2, with D perhaps TRBD1 (5 bases). Trimming removed 3 bases at V and 8 bases at J, with 18 bases between. Germline-derived CDR1 and CDR2 are KGHDR and SFDVKD. The CDR3 is 15 amino acids. The CDR3 here is CATSDAHSRVGGYTF. The CDR3 DNA is TGTGCCACCAGTGATGCTCACTCCAGGGTAGGAGGCTACACCTTC.

This chain uses TRBV24-1 with TRBJ2-2, with 8 bases lining up with TRBD1. The V segment lost 2 bases and the J segment 3 bases; nucleotides outside the gene matches: 7. Per the germline V gene, CDR1 is KGHDR and CDR2 is SFDVKD. This CDR3 has 17 amino acids. In DNA form, the CDR3 reads TGTGCCACCAGTGATTGGGGACAGGTGCCCTACACCGGGGAGCTGTTTTTT. This translates into CATSDWGQVPYTGELFF.

CDR3 sequence: CAIRRDRDTEAFF. The CDR3 nucleotides read TGTGCCATCAGAAGAGACAGGGACACTGAAGCTTTCTTT. J is TRBJ1-1 and V is TRBV10-3, with 7 bases lining up with TRBD1. Trimming took 6 bases from V and 3 from J; bases not matched to a gene: 4. In germline, CDR1 is ENHRY, CDR2 SYGVKD. The CDR3 is 13 amino acids.

This clonotype was recorded a few times. This sequence joins TRBV28 and TRBJ2-7, with D unclear. V gave up 6 bases and J gave up 0 bases, with 9 bases separating them. The germline gives CDR1 MDHEN, CDR2 SYDVKM. The CDR3 length is 13 residues. The CDR3 DNA sequence: TGTGCCAGCAGGGTCCAGAGCTCCTACGAGCAGTACTTC. Amino acids: CASRVQSSYEQYF.

The table lists this clonotype with a few counts. V usage is TRBV12-3 or TRBV12-4 and J usage is TRBJ2-1, with 11 bases fitting TRBD2. CDR3 length equals 15 residues. The ends lost 6 bases at V and 7 bases at J; junction bases unmatched: 8. This CDR3 is CASSQLAGARNEQFF. For the CDR3, the DNA is TGTGCCAGCAGCCAACTAGCGGGAGCGCGGAATGAGCAGTTCTTC.

This clonotype was found many times. The chain carries TRBV29-1 and TRBJ2-5; the match to TRBD2 covers 15 bases. The V gene's germline CDR1 is SQVTM and CDR2 ANQGSEA. This CDR3 region has 15 residues. The V segment lost 4 bases and the J segment 4 bases; nucleotides outside the gene matches: 4. The CDR3 bases are TGCAGCGTTGGTCCGGGACTAGCGGGAGGAGAGACCCAGTACTTC. It translates to CSVGPGLAGGETQYF.

V gene TRBV24-1 combines with J gene TRBJ1-2; unclear D gene. The germline gives CDR1 KGHDR, CDR2 SFDVKD. The V end was cut by 5 bases, the J end by 4 bases, with 13 bases between. The CDR3 is made up of 14 amino acids. In DNA form, the CDR3 reads TGTGCCACCAGTGGGGGTACAGATCCCTATGGCTACACCTTC. Protein sequence: CATSGGTDPYGYTF.

Details on this clonotype: At one of its ends the junction is not consistent with the germline gene, which may arise from a read error. The gene calls are TRBV24-1 and TRBJ2-2, with D possibly being TRBD2 (6 bases). From germline, CDR1 is KGHDR and CDR2 SFDVKD. The CDR3 is 8 amino acids. CDR3 bases: TGTGCCACCAGTGTGGGAGGATTT. This encodes CATSVGGF.

V gene TRBV7-6 combines with J gene TRBJ2-2, with D hard to call. The CDR3 covers 17 residues. Per germline, CDR1 SGHVS and CDR2 FNYEAQ. The germline V and J ends were trimmed by 0 bases and 1 base, with 12 bases remaining between them. DNA for the CDR3: TGTGCCAGCAGCTTAGCTTTAGTTGCTGGGAACACCGGGGAGCTGTTTTTT. Translation: CASSLALVAGNTGELFF.

The chain employs TRBV7-6 and TRBJ2-7; no clear D gene. Per the germline V gene, CDR1 is SGHVS and CDR2 is FNYEAQ. Between the trimmed V and J ends, which lost 11 bases and 3 bases, there was a span of 11 bases. This CDR3 contains 11 residues. CDR3 residues: CAVGSNYEQYF. CDR3 nucleotide sequence: TGTGCCGTCGGCAGTAACTACGAGCAGTACTTC.

This chain joins TRBV5-1 and TRBJ2-7, with TRBD2 matching 8 bases. Trimming removed 3 bases from V and 6 bases from J; junction bases left unmatched: 11. Germline lookup yields CDR1 SGHRS and CDR2 YFSETQ. The CDR3 has 15 amino acids. CDR3 in amino acids: CASSWTAGAAIEQYF. Here the CDR3 DNA reads TGCGCCAGCAGCTGGACAGCGGGAGCGGCGATCGAGCAGTACTTC.

In its sample, this clonotype was seen many times. V gene TRBV28 combines with J gene TRBJ1-5, with D tentatively TRBD1 (5 bases). The CDR3 loop spans 14 amino acids. V was cut by 5 bases and J by 3 bases, with 11 bases left in between. The germline CDR1 and CDR2 sequences are MDHEN and SYDVKM. The CDR3 region is CASSPGGDNQPQHF. In nucleotides, the CDR3 is TGTGCCAGCAGTCCGGGGGGAGACAATCAGCCCCAGCATTTT.

Ten or more counts support this clonotype. The J gene is TRBJ2-7, the V gene TRBV7-2; the D gene is possibly TRBD2 (6 bases). V was shortened by 1 base and J by 3 bases, with 16 bases between the two germline ends. This CDR3 is built from 16 residues. Per germline, CDR1 SGHTA and CDR2 FQGNSA. In DNA, the CDR3 is TGTGCCAGCAGCTTAGTGAGGGCGGGATACGACTACGAGCAGTACTTC. Residues: CASSLVRAGYDYEQYF.

The rearrangement uses TRBV21-1 and TRBJ2-1. TRBV21-1 is assigned pseudogene status. This CDR3 comprises 15 residues. The CDR3 reads CASQSWHLLNNEQFF. CDR3 coding DNA: TGTGCCAGCCAAAGTTGGCACCTCCTCAACAATGAGCAGTTCTTC.

There are many counts of this clonotype. The chain uses TRBV10-3 and TRBJ2-5; perhaps TRBD1 as D (5 bases). The germline V and J ends were trimmed by 4 bases and 5 bases, with 14 bases remaining between them. The germline V gene encodes CDR1 ENHRY and CDR2 SYGVKD. The CDR3 length is 14 residues. CDR3 nucleotide sequence: TGTGCCATCAGTGGGCAGGGCGACCTGGAGACCCAGTACTTC. Encoded protein: CAISGQGDLETQYF.

The chain couples TRBV15 to TRBJ2-1, with 10 positions matching TRBD2. V shed 0 bases and J 10 bases; nucleotides not matched to a gene: 6. CDR1 and CDR2 from the germline V gene are LNHNV and YYDKDF (reference sequence). The CDR3 has 15 residues. The CDR3 reads CATSREGTSAGEQFF. The CDR3 DNA sequence: TGTGCCACCAGCAGAGAAGGGACTAGCGCGGGCGAGCAGTTCTTC. The full variable domain, completed using reference TRBV15 and TRBJ2-1, is DAMVIQNPRYQVTQFGKPVTLSCSQTLNHNVMYWYQQKSSQAPKLLFHYYDKDFNNEADTPDNFQSRRPNTSFCFLDIRSPGLGDTAMYLCATSREGTSAGEQFFGPGTRLTVL.

This clonotype was observed a few times. The CDR3 DNA reads as TGCGCCAGCAGCCCCCGGACAGGGGGCCCCTACGAGCAGTACTTC. Its translation is CASSPRTGGPYEQYF. This chain links TRBV5-1 with TRBJ2-7; 11 bases are a match to TRBD1. There are 15 residues in the CDR3. V was pared by 4 bases and J by 2 bases, with 5 bases of the junction left unmatched. CDR1 and CDR2 (germline): SGHRS, YFSETQ.

The chain combines TRBV4-1 with TRBJ2-7; TRBD1 matches at 9 bases. V dropped 0 bases and J dropped 3; count of bases not matched to a gene: 3. The CDR3 totals 15 residues. From germline, CDR1 is MGHRA and CDR2 YSYEKL. CDR3 region: CASSQDGTGIYEQYF. The CDR3 coding sequence is TGCGCCAGCAGCCAAGACGGGACAGGGATCTACGAGCAGTACTTC.

This clonotype was seen many times. V and J are TRBV7-8 and TRBJ2-3; 8 positions agree with TRBD1. This CDR3 spans 15 amino acids. CDR1 SGHVS and CDR2 FQNEAQ come from the germline V gene. J gave up 6 bases and V 5 bases, and 10 bases lay outside the gene matches. The CDR3 here is CASSRGTGWADTQYF. The CDR3 nucleotides are TGTGCCAGCAGCCGCGGGACAGGCTGGGCCGATACGCAGTATTTT.

This chain connects TRBV4-3 to TRBJ2-1; D not certain. Trimming took 0 bases from V and 4 from J, leaving 7 bases between them. Per germline, CDR1 LGHNA and CDR2 YSLEER. CDR3 length: 14 residues. CDR3 nucleotides: TGCGCCAGCAGCCAAGAGTACCGATACAATGAGCAGTTCTTC. It is translated as CASSQEYRYNEQFF.

The gene calls are TRBV7-2 and TRBJ1-1; D remains unclear. The CDR3 is 13 residues long. The V gene lost 4 bases and the J gene lost 1 base, with 7 bases spanning the gap. Germline V lookup: CDR1 SGHTA, CDR2 FQGNSA. The CDR3 loop reads CASSWGSNTEAFF. The CDR3 DNA follows: TGTGCCAGCAGCTGGGGATCGAACACTGAAGCTTTCTTT.

This sequence joins TRBV30 and TRBJ2-4; the match to TRBD1 covers 8 bases. Per the germline V gene, CDR1 is GTSNPN and CDR2 is SVGIG (reference sequence). This CDR3 is 14 amino acids long. J gave up 6 bases and V 3 bases, and 7 bases lay outside the gene matches. CDR3 in DNA: TGTGCCTGGAGGTCAGGACAGGGAAGAAACATTCAGTACTTC. Its protein product is CAWRSGQGRNIQYF.